What follows is one TCR beta chain and its context. No antigen is known for it. Libraries were prepared by immunoSEQ multiplex PCR; TCRdb keeps only in-frame clonotypes and omits some of them. The sample lists fewer than 70,000 clones; about four fifths were seen once. The data are from a study of vaccination effects on CD4 cells after COVID-19. Under the ViraFEST assay, PBMC were stimulated with viral peptide pools so that antigen-specific CD4+ T cells expanded. Sequencing was performed afterwards. Culture lasted about nine days before CD4+ T cell isolation. Nucleocapsid antibody tests were negative, and the vaccine recipients had no prior SARS-CoV-2 infection. Every well got a few million PBMC, which were grown with around 9.2 IU/ml IL-2 and roughly 10 ug/ml peptides. Between the trimmed V and J ends, which lost 0 bases and 7 bases, there was a span of 7 bases. The CDR3 is 14 residues long. CDR1 and CDR2 from the germline V gene are LNHNV and YYDKDF (reference sequence).

Whole-study results and caveats: Early post-infection timepoints were absent, and convalescent patients were few.

The chain is built from TRBV15 and TRBJ1-6; no clear D. Sequenced material: CD4+ T cells from PBMCs cultured with SARS-CoV-2 spike peptides, taken before COVID-19 vaccination. The sequence came from a human donor who received a COVID-19 vaccine. Here the CDR3 DNA reads TGTGCCACCAGCAGAGATAGGGCAAATTCACCCCTCCACTTT. Its protein is CATSRDRANSPLHF.